The rows below give T cell receptor beta chains drawn from one sample of a study of cytomegalovirus exposure and HLA in healthy donors. The data were produced by immunoSEQ multiplex PCR, yet TCRdb's version contains in-frame clones alone and is incomplete. The data show almost 200,000 clones, roughly 83% seen once. Sequenced: PBMCs. The receptors were sampled from a male donor in good health and CMV-seropositive. CDR3s include the opening cysteine and the closing phenylalanine or tryptophan. A D gene is named only where the DNA matches it firmly. For some rows the clone size is stated as once, few or many, or as a class when expanded; others skip it.

d_call: TRBD1; clone_size: NA; v_call: TRBV6-5; j_call: TRBJ1-1; cdr3_aa: CASRVDRASNEAFF; cdr3_nt: TGTGCCAGCAGGGTAGACAGGGCATCCAATGAAGCTTTCTTT
d_call: TRBD1; clone_size: NA; v_call: TRBV5-1; j_call: TRBJ1-2; cdr3_aa: CASSLRGGASYGYTF; cdr3_nt: TGCGCCAGCAGCTTGCGAGGGGGCGCAAGCTATGGCTACACCTTC
d_call: NA; clone_size: NA; v_call: TRBV27; j_call: TRBJ1-1; cdr3_aa: CASALLGRVNTEAFF; cdr3_nt: TGTGCCAGCGCCCTCTTAGGGAGGGTGAACACTGAAGCTTTCTTT
d_call: NA; clone_size: NA; v_call: TRBV4-2; j_call: TRBJ2-5; cdr3_aa: CASSQEGDREETQYF; cdr3_nt: TGTGCCAGCAGCCAAGAGGGTGACAGAGAAGAGACCCAGTACTTC
d_call: NA; clone_size: NA; v_call: TRBV9; j_call: TRBJ2-7; cdr3_aa: CASSVAGVGSYEQYF; cdr3_nt: TGTGCCAGCAGCGTAGCAGGGGTGGGGTCCTACGAGCAGTACTTC
d_call: NA; clone_size: once; v_call: TRBV2; j_call: TRBJ2-2; cdr3_aa: CASSERGGEDLNTGELFF; cdr3_nt: TGTGCCAGCAGTGAAAGGGGTGGAGAAGATTTGAACACCGGGGAGCTGTTTTTT
d_call: NA; clone_size: NA; v_call: TRBV6-1; j_call: TRBJ2-7; cdr3_aa: CASSPLGEPYEQYF; cdr3_nt: TGTGCCAGCAGTCCCCTCGGTGAGCCCTACGAGCAGTACTTC
d_call: NA; clone_size: NA; v_call: TRBV18; j_call: TRBJ1-2; cdr3_aa: CASSPLEINYGYTF; cdr3_nt: TGTGCCAGCTCACCGTTGGAGATTAACTATGGCTACACCTTC
d_call: TRBD1; clone_size: once; v_call: TRBV6-5; j_call: TRBJ1-5; cdr3_aa: CASSYTGGQQPQHF; cdr3_nt: TGTGCCAGCAGTTATACAGGGGGGCAGCAGCCCCAGCATTTT
d_call: NA; clone_size: NA; v_call: TRBV7-3; j_call: TRBJ2-2; cdr3_aa: CASSQYTGELFF; cdr3_nt: TGTGCCAGCAGCCAATACACCGGGGAGCTGTTTTTT
d_call: NA; clone_size: NA; v_call: TRBV11-2; j_call: TRBJ2-7; cdr3_aa: CASSLVDRMYEQYF; cdr3_nt: TGTGCCAGCAGCTTAGTCGACAGGATGTACGAGCAGTACTTC
d_call: TRBD2; clone_size: NA; v_call: TRBV2; j_call: TRBJ2-5; cdr3_aa: CASTGETSGSRETQYF; cdr3_nt: TGTGCCAGCACCGGGGAGACTAGCGGGAGTAGGGAGACCCAGTACTTC
d_call: TRBD1; clone_size: NA; v_call: TRBV4-3; j_call: TRBJ1-1; cdr3_aa: CASSQESGTGEAFF; cdr3_nt: TGCGCCAGCAGCCAAGAATCCGGGACAGGGGAAGCTTTCTTT
d_call: NA; clone_size: NA; v_call: TRBV6-6; j_call: TRBJ2-3; cdr3_aa: CASSYSDTQYF; cdr3_nt: TGTGCCAGCAGTTATTCTGATACGCAGTATTTT
d_call: NA; clone_size: NA; v_call: TRBV4-1; j_call: TRBJ1-4; cdr3_aa: CASSPQPGLTNEKLFF; cdr3_nt: TGCGCCAGCAGCCCCCAGCCGGGACTAACTAATGAAAAACTGTTTTTT
d_call: TRBD2; clone_size: NA; v_call: TRBV14; j_call: TRBJ2-2; cdr3_aa: CASSRFPGTSGRTGELFF; cdr3_nt: TGTGCCAGCAGCCGCTTCCCCGGGACTAGCGGGAGGACCGGGGAGCTGTTTTTT
d_call: NA; clone_size: NA; v_call: TRBV5-5; j_call: TRBJ2-7; cdr3_aa: CASSLSGEQYF; cdr3_nt: TGTGCCAGCAGCTTATCGGGTGAGCAGTACTTC
d_call: NA; clone_size: NA; v_call: TRBV27; j_call: TRBJ2-1; cdr3_aa: CASSPVRSGRAHLNEQFF; cdr3_nt: TGTGCCAGCAGTCCCGTAAGGTCCGGCAGGGCCCACTTGAATGAGCAGTTCTTC
d_call: NA; clone_size: few; v_call: TRBV7-9; j_call: TRBJ1-4; cdr3_aa: CASSLRTNEKLFF; cdr3_nt: TGTGCCAGCAGCTTACGTACTAATGAAAAACTGTTTTTT
d_call: NA; clone_size: few; v_call: TRBV5-6; j_call: TRBJ1-4; cdr3_aa: CASSLGGWGEKLFF; cdr3_nt: TGTGCCAGCAGCTTGGGGGGCTGGGGAGAAAAACTGTTTTTT
d_call: TRBD2; clone_size: NA; v_call: TRBV5-1; j_call: TRBJ2-1; cdr3_aa: CASRGLADNEQFF; cdr3_nt: TGCGCCAGCAGAGGACTAGCGGACAATGAGCAGTTCTTC
d_call: TRBD2; clone_size: NA; v_call: TRBV7-3; j_call: TRBJ2-1; cdr3_aa: CASSFEAGGPYNEQFF; cdr3_nt: TGTGCCAGCAGCTTTGAAGCGGGAGGGCCATACAATGAGCAGTTCTTC
d_call: TRBD2; clone_size: NA; v_call: TRBV27; j_call: TRBJ2-7; cdr3_aa: CASSLASGSPYEQYF; cdr3_nt: TGTGCCAGCAGTTTAGCTAGCGGGAGTCCCTACGAGCAGTACTTC
d_call: NA; clone_size: NA; v_call: TRBV15; j_call: TRBJ1-4; cdr3_aa: CATSRDSTINEKLFF; cdr3_nt: TGTGCCACCAGCAGAGACAGTACGATTAATGAAAAACTGTTTTTT
d_call: NA; clone_size: NA; v_call: TRBV12-2; j_call: TRBJ2-5; cdr3_aa: CASRLGAAGRAGGRETQYF; cdr3_nt: TGTGCAAGTCGCTTAGGGGCCGCCGGGCGAGCGGGGGGGCGAGAGACCCAGTACTTC
d_call: NA; clone_size: once; v_call: TRBV6-6; j_call: TRBJ2-7; cdr3_aa: CASSYSGAGSYEQYF; cdr3_nt: TGTGCCAGCAGTTACTCGGGCGCAGGCAGCTACGAGCAGTACTTC
d_call: TRBD2; clone_size: NA; v_call: TRBV5-1; j_call: TRBJ2-7; cdr3_aa: CASSSGLAAMGYEQYF; cdr3_nt: TGCGCCAGCAGCTCGGGACTAGCGGCGATGGGATACGAGCAGTACTTC
d_call: NA; clone_size: NA; v_call: TRBV5-1; j_call: TRBJ1-1; cdr3_aa: CASSLEVSGGAFF; cdr3_nt: TGCGCCAGCAGCTTGGAGGTCTCCGGGGGTGCTTTCTTT
d_call: NA; clone_size: NA; v_call: TRBV5-4; j_call: TRBJ2-7; cdr3_aa: CASSLMGRSDEQCF; cdr3_nt: TGTGCCAGCAGCTTGATGGGCAGGTCCGACGAGCAGTGCTTC
d_call: NA; clone_size: NA; v_call: TRBV9; j_call: TRBJ2-3; cdr3_aa: CASSVEGSVGTDTQYF; cdr3_nt: TGTGCCAGCAGCGTAGAGGGGTCAGTCGGCACAGATACGCAGTATTTT
d_call: TRBD1; clone_size: NA; v_call: TRBV18; j_call: TRBJ1-2; cdr3_aa: CASSRTGTGAQPNYGYTF; cdr3_nt: TGTGCCAGCTCCCGCACCGGGACAGGGGCCCAACCCAACTATGGCTACACCTTC
d_call: TRBD1; clone_size: NA; v_call: TRBV4-2; j_call: TRBJ1-1; cdr3_aa: CASSQRQGAREGFF; cdr3_nt: TGTGCCAGCAGCCAACGACAGGGCGCTCGTGAGGGTTTCTTT
d_call: NA; clone_size: NA; v_call: TRBV14; j_call: TRBJ2-1; cdr3_aa: CASSQAFQGGEQFF; cdr3_nt: TGTGCCAGCAGCCAAGCTTTTCAGGGCGGTGAGCAGTTCTTC
d_call: NA; clone_size: NA; v_call: TRBV7-9; j_call: TRBJ1-3; cdr3_aa: CASGGEPSGNTIYF; cdr3_nt: TGTGCCAGCGGCGGGGAGCCATCAGGAAACACCATATATTTT
d_call: NA; clone_size: once; v_call: TRBV5-1; j_call: TRBJ2-5; cdr3_aa: CASSLGSGPETQYF; cdr3_nt: TGCGCCAGCAGCTTGGGTTCAGGGCCGGAGACCCAGTACTTC
d_call: TRBD1; clone_size: NA; v_call: TRBV7-2; j_call: TRBJ2-1; cdr3_aa: CASSHLQGAGGNEQFF; cdr3_nt: TGTGCCAGCAGCCACTTACAGGGGGCGGGTGGCAATGAGCAGTTCTTC
d_call: NA; clone_size: NA; v_call: TRBV9; j_call: TRBJ1-3; cdr3_aa: CASSVSPPTGGGNTIYF; cdr3_nt: TGTGCCAGCAGCGTATCTCCCCCTACCGGGGGTGGAAACACCATATATTTT
d_call: NA; clone_size: NA; v_call: TRBV4-2; j_call: TRBJ2-1; cdr3_aa: CASSPQILTINEQFF; cdr3_nt: TGTGCCAGCAGCCCCCAAATATTGACTATCAATGAGCAGTTCTTC
d_call: TRBD2; clone_size: NA; v_call: TRBV7-3; j_call: TRBJ2-4; cdr3_aa: CASSLGGENIQYF; cdr3_nt: TGTGCCAGCAGCTTAGGGGGGGAAAACATTCAGTACTTC
d_call: TRBD2; clone_size: NA; v_call: TRBV4-3; j_call: TRBJ2-5; cdr3_aa: CASSQRLAGEAQYF; cdr3_nt: TGCGCCAGCAGCCAACGACTAGCGGGGGAGGCCCAGTACTTC
d_call: NA; clone_size: NA; v_call: TRBV7-6; j_call: TRBJ2-7; cdr3_aa: CASSLAEGGNEQYF; cdr3_nt: TGTGCCAGCAGCTTAGCGGAGGGAGGAAACGAGCAGTACTTC